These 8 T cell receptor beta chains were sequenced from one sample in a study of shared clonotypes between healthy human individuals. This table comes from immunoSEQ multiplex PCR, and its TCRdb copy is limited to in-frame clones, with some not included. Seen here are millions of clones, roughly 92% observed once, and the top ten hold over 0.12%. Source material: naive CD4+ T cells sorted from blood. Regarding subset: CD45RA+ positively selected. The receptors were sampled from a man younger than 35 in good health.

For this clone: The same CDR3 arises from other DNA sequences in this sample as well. CDR3 sequence (DNA): TGTGCCAGCAGCGTAGAGGGGGCTGGGGCCAACGTCCTGACTTTC. Its protein product is CASSVEGAGANVLTF. This rearrangement joins TRBV9 to TRBJ2-6; weak D call: TRBD1 (6 bases). V gave up 0 bases and J gave up 2 bases, with 6 bases separating them. The CDR3 is 15 amino acids. Germline assignment: CDR1 SGDLS and CDR2 YYNGEE.

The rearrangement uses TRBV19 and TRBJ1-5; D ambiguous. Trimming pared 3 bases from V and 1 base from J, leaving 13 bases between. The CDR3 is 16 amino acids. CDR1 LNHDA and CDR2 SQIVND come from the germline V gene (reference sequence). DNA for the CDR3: TGTGCCAGTAGTATGTCAGACCGGAGAAGCAATCAGCCCCAGCATTTT. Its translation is CASSMSDRRSNQPQHF.

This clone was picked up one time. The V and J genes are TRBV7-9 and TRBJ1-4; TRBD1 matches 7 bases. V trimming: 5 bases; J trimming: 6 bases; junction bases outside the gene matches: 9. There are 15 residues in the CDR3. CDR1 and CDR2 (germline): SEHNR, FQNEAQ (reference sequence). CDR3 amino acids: CASSPTGTVDEKLFF. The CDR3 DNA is TGTGCCAGCAGCCCGACCGGGACAGTAGATGAAAAACTGTTTTTT.

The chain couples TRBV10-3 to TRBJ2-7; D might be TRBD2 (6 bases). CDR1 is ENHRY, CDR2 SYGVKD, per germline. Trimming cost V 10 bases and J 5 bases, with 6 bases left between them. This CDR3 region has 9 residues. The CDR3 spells CATGDEQYF. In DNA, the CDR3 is TGTGCCACGGGGGACGAGCAGTACTTC.

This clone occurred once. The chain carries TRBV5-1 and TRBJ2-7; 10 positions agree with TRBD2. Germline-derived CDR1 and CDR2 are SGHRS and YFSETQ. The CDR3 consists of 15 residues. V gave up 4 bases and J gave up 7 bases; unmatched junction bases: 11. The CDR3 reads CASSPGPSGSIEQYF. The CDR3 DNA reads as TGCGCCAGCAGCCCCGGCCCTAGCGGGAGTATTGAGCAGTACTTC.

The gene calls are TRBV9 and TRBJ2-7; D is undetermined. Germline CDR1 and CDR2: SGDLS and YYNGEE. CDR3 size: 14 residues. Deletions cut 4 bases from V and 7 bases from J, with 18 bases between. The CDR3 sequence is CASSPFSGSREQYF. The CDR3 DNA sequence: TGTGCCAGCAGCCCTTTCTCCGGGTCACGGGAGCAGTACTTC.

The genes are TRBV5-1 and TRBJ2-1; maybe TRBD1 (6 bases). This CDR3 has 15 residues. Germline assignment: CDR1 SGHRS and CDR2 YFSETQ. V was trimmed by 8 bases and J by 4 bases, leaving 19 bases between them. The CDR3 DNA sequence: TGCGCCAGTAAGGATCTGGGGGCCGGGTACAATGAGCAGTTCTTC. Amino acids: CASKDLGAGYNEQFF.

Written as DNA, the CDR3 is TGTGCCAGCAGTAGCACAGGGGGGAGTTTCACTGAAGCTTTCTTT. It is translated as CASSSTGGSFTEAFF. The chain has TRBV6-1 and TRBJ1-1, with TRBD1 identical over 8 bases. Trimming at V came to 5 bases and at J to 4 bases, leaving 9 bases not matched to a gene. The CDR3 spans 15 residues. The germline gives CDR1 MNHNS, CDR2 SASEGT.